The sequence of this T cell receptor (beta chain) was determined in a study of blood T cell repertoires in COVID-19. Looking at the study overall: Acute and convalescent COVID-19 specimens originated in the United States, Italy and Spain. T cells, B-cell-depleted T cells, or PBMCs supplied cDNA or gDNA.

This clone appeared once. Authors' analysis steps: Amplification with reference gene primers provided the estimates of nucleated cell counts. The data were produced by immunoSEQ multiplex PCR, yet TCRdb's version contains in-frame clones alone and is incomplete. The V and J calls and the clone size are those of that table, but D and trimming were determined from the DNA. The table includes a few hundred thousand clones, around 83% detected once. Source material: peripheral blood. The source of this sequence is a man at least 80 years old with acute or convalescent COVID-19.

CDR3 residues: CASSYSRTGPYEQYF. DNA of the CDR3: TGTGCCAGCAGTTACTCTAGGACAGGACCCTACGAGCAGTACTTC. The rearrangement links TRBV6-6 to TRBJ2-7, with TRBD1 identical over 7 bases. This CDR3 region has 15 residues. J was trimmed by 2 bases and V by 0 bases; bases with no gene match: 4. The germline gives CDR1 MNHNY, CDR2 SVGAGI (reference sequence).